This T cell receptor (beta chain) was obtained from a study of control samples from healthy donors and cancer patients (dated by TCRdb to 2020 to 2022). A word on this clone: Its antigen is still unknown. No clone much larger than this one lies a single base away; base qualities are absent.

The library relied on the immunoSEQ multiplex PCR assay. The clones in this table, taken by TCRdb from immuneACCESS, are in-frame only. Not every clone is retained; where verified, under half of the shortfall comes from an unresolved V gene, and the cause of the rest is unknown. The sample table holds about 130,000 clones, of which 80% to 95% were seen once. The biggest ten clones account for roughly 2.1% of the sample. V and J are truncated by 1 base and 9 bases respectively, leaving an intervening sequence of 7 bases. From a lookup of the germline V gene, CDR1 and CDR2 are SGHVS and FQNEAQ. There are 13 amino acids in the CDR3, from cysteine to phenylalanine inclusive. The sequence is cut down to CDR3 DNA, 39 bases in frame from base 1.

The clonotype comes from a woman between 45 and 65 years old in good health. The chain links TRBV7-8 with TRBJ1-6, with the identity of the D gene unclear. What was sequenced was blood. The CDR3 corresponds to CASSLESVSPLHF. The sequenced DNA is TGTGCCAGCAGCTTAGAGTCCGTTTCACCCCTCCACTTT.